This record concerns one TCR beta chain sequence. Its specificity is unknown. A single record per CDR3 protein comes from TCRdb applying MiXCR to the 5' RACE reads. The data hold 700,000 or so distinct CDR3 sequences, with less than 10% observed a single time. The source of the sample is a study of identical twins. Trimming shortened V by 2 bases and J by 5 bases, and 10 bases separated the two germline ends. Germline values: CDR1 SGHRS, CDR2 YFSETQ. There are 13 residues in the CDR3. Overall study results and limits: Twin-shared out-of-frame alpha sequences showed excess low generation probability.

In addition, the sample was reused for a study of yellow fever vaccine responses in identical twins.

This receptor was identified in a woman between 18 and 30 years old in good health. Sequenced: PBMCs. V usage is TRBV5-1 and J usage is TRBJ2-5; the D is unclear. The CDR3 region is CASSFSSAETQYF. The CDR3 nucleotides read TGCGCCAGCAGCTTCTCGAGCGCGGAGACCCAGTACTTC.